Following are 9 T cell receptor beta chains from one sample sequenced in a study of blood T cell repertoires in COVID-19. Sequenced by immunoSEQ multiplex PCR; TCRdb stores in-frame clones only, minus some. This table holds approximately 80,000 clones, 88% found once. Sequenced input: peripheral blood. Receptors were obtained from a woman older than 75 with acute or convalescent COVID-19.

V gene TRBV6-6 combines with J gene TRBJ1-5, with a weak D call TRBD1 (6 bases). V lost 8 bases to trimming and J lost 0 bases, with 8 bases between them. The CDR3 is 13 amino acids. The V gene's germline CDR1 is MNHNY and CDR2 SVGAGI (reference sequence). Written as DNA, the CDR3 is TGTGCCAGCCGGACAGATAGCAATCAGCCCCAGCATTTT. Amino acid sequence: CASRTDSNQPQHF.

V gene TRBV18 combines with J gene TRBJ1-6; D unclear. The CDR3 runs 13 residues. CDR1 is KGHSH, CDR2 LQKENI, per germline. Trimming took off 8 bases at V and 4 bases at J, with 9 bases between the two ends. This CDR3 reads CASARSYNSPLHF. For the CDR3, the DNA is TGTGCCAGCGCACGGAGTTATAATTCACCCCTCCACTTT.

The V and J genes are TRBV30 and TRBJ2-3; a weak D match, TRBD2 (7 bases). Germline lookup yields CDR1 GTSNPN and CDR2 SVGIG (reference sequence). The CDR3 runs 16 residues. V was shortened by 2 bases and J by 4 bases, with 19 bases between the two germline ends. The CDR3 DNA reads TGTGCCTGGAGTAGGGGGGAGGGCCTCTTGGCAGATACGCAGTATTTT. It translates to CAWSRGEGLLADTQYF.

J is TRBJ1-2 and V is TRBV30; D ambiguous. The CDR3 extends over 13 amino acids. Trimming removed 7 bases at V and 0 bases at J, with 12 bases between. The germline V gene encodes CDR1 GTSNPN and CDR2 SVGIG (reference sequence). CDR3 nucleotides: TGTGCCTTCCCCGGCGGGGCTAACTATGGCTACACCTTC. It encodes CAFPGGANYGYTF. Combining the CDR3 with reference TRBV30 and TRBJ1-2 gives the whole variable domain SQTIHQWPATLVQPVGSPLSLECTVEGTSNPNLYWYRQAAGRGLQLLFYSVGIGQISSEVPQNLSASRPQDRQFILSSKKLLLSDSGFYLCAFPGGANYGYTFGSGTRLTVV.

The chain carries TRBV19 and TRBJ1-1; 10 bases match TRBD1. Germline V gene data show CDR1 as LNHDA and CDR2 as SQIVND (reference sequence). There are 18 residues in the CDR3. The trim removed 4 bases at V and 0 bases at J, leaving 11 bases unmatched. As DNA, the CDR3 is TGTGCCAGTAGTACCGGGACAGGGGCAGGATTTTTGAACACTGAAGCTTTCTTT. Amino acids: CASSTGTGAGFLNTEAFF.

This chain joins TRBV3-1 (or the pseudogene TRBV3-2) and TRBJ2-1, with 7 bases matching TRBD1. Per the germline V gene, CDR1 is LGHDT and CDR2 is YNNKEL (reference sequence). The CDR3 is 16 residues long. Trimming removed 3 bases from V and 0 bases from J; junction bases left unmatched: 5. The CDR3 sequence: CASSHPAGGSYNEQFF. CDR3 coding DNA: TGTGCCAGCAGCCATCCGGCAGGGGGCTCCTACAATGAGCAGTTCTTC.

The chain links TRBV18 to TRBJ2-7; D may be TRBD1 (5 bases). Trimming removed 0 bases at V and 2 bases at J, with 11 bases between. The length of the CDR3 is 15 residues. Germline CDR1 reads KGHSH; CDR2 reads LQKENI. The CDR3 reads CASSPPGPSAYEQYF. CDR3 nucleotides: TGTGCCAGCTCACCACCGGGGCCCAGTGCCTACGAGCAGTACTTC.

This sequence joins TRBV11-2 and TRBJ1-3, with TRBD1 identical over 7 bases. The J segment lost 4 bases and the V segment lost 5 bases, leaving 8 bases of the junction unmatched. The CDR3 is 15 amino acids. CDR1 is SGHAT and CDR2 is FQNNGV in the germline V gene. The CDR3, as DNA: TGTGCCAGCAGCCCAATTACAGGGGCCGGAAACACCATATATTTT. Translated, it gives CASSPITGAGNTIYF.

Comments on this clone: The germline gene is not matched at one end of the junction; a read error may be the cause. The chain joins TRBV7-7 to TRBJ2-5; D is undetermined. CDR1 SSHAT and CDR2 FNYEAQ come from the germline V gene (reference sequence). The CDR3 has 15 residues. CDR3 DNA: TGTGCTAGCAGCTTATACGGCTCTACAGAAGAGACCCAGTACTTC. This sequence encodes CASSLYGSTEETQYF.